This TCR beta chain is drawn from a study of T cell changes during pregnancy in multiple sclerosis. The CDR3 runs 14 residues. With V trimmed by 1 base and J by 7 bases, 7 bases remained unmatched. Germline CDR1 is SGHAT and CDR2 is FQNNGV. Sequenced by immunoSEQ multiplex PCR; TCRdb stores in-frame clones only, minus some. The table shows around 83,000 clones, with about nine tenths occurring only once. J is TRBJ2-7 and V is TRBV11-2; 7 nucleotides line up with TRBD2. This clonotype was obtained from a female donor with multiple sclerosis, enrolled in a pregnancy study. Specimen: CD4+ T cells from peripheral blood mononuclear cells, collected in the second trimester of pregnancy. DNA for the CDR3: TGTGCCAGCAGCTTAGCGGGAGGTCGGCCAGAGCAGTACTTC. This encodes CASSLAGGRPEQYF.